This T cell receptor (beta chain) emerged from a study of neoadjuvant nivolumab and ipilimumab in lung cancer. Study outcomes and limitations: Compared with tumor-adjacent uninvolved lung, resected tumors showed greater richness and clonality.

Trimming removed 0 bases at V and 7 bases at J, with 11 bases between. Germline CDR1 and CDR2: SGHNT and YYREEE (reference sequence). The CDR3 has 14 amino acids. The table came from immunoSEQ multiplex PCR; TCRdb's copy has only in-frame clones and leaves some out. The sample shows fewer than 7,000 clones, 91% of them seen only once. Regarding this clone: No antigen is known for it.

The receptor's source is an adult with non-small cell lung cancer. Some clones in this sample may be carry-over from other donors' samples. Sequences were derived from blood, sampled after neoadjuvant nivolumab, alone or with ipilimumab, at or shortly before surgery. This chain uses TRBV5-4 with TRBJ2-1; tentative D call: TRBD2 (5 bases). CDR3: CASSLEGTGNEQFF. DNA for the CDR3: TGTGCCAGCAGCTTGGAGGGTACGGGGAATGAGCAGTTCTTC.